The rows below give T cell receptor beta chains drawn from one sample of a study of blood T cells in healthy people across ages. TCRdb called the 5' RACE reads again in MiXCR, with one record for every CDR3 protein. There are some 930,000 distinct CDR3 sequences in the sample; around 29% occur only once, and roughly 10% lies in the top ten. In addition, the sample was reused for a study of T cells of mothers and their children.

The sequencing sample was made of blood. These receptors all come from a woman in her thirties or forties in good health. The CDR3 runs from the conserved cysteine through the conserved F or W. A D gene is named only where the DNA matches it firmly. Expanded clones get a size class; other rows say once, few or many, or leave the size out.

v_gene: TRBV21-1
j_gene: TRBJ2-2
abundance: once
d_gene: .
CDR3aa: CASSRVGSRSGELFF
CDR3nt: TGTGCCAGCAGCAGGGTTGGCAGCCGCTCCGGGGAGCTGTTTTTT

v_gene: TRBV4-1
j_gene: TRBJ2-7
abundance: many
d_gene: .
CDR3aa: CASSQDTRGVYEQYF
CDR3nt: TGCGCCAGCAGCCAAGATACCAGGGGGGTATACGAGCAGTACTTC

v_gene: TRBV9
j_gene: TRBJ2-3
abundance: .
d_gene: .
CDR3aa: CASSVQTASTDTQYF
CDR3nt: TGTGCCAGCAGCGTACAGACGGCTAGCACAGATACGCAGTATTTT

v_gene: TRBV7-9
j_gene: TRBJ2-1
abundance: few
d_gene: .
CDR3aa: CASSFGSPNEQFF
CDR3nt: TGTGCCAGCAGCTTTGGTAGCCCCAATGAGCAGTTCTTC

v_gene: TRBV4-2
j_gene: TRBJ2-5
abundance: many
d_gene: TRBD2
CDR3aa: CASSQATSGGAGEETQYF
CDR3nt: TGTGCCAGCAGCCAGGCGACTAGCGGGGGGGCCGGTGAAGAGACCCAGTACTTC

v_gene: TRBV25-1
j_gene: TRBJ1-3
abundance: .
d_gene: .
CDR3aa: CASSTGNTIYF
CDR3nt: TGTGCCAGCAGCACAGGAAACACCATATATTTT

v_gene: TRBV4-1
j_gene: TRBJ2-7
abundance: many
d_gene: TRBD1
CDR3aa: CASSQGDRASYEQYF
CDR3nt: TGCGCCAGCAGCCAAGGGGACAGGGCCTCCTACGAGCAGTACTTC

v_gene: TRBV20-1
j_gene: TRBJ2-5
abundance: .
d_gene: .
CDR3aa: CSARQRQETQYF
CDR3nt: TGCAGTGCTAGGCAGAGACAAGAGACCCAGTACTTC

v_gene: TRBV20-1
j_gene: TRBJ1-3
abundance: .
d_gene: TRBD1
CDR3aa: CSARDRRGTGSSGNTIYF
CDR3nt: TGCAGTGCTAGAGATAGGCGTGGGACAGGGTCGTCTGGAAACACCATATATTTT

v_gene: TRBV7-3
j_gene: TRBJ2-1
abundance: few
d_gene: .
CDR3aa: CASSLKSHNIANEQFF
CDR3nt: TGTGCCAGCAGCTTAAAGTCACACAACATTGCCAATGAGCAGTTCTTC

v_gene: TRBV7-8
j_gene: TRBJ2-3
abundance: .
d_gene: .
CDR3aa: CASSLQGFSDTQYF
CDR3nt: TGTGCCAGCAGCCTCCAGGGGTTTTCAGATACGCAGTATTTT